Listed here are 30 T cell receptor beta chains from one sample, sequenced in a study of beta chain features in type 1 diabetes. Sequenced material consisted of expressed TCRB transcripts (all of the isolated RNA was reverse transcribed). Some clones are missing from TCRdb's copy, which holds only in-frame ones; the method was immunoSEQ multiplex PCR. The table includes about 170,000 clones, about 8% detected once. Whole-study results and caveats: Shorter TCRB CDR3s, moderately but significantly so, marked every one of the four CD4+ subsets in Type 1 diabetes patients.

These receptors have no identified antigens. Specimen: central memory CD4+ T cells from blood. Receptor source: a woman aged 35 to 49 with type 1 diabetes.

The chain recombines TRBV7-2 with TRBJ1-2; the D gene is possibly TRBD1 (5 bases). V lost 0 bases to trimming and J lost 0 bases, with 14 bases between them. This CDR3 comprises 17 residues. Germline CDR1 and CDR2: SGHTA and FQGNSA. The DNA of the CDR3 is TGTGCCAGCAGCTTAGCGGGCAGGGCCCAAGCTAACTATGGCTACACCTTC. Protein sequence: CASSLAGRAQANYGYTF.

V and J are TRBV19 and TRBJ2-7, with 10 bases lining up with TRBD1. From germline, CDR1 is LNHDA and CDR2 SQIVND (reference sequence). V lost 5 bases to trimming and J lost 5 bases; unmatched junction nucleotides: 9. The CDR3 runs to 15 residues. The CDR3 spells CASSPQRTGGDEQYF. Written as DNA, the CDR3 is TGTGCCAGTAGTCCCCAAAGGACAGGGGGAGACGAGCAGTACTTC. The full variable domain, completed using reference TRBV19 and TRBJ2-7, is DGGITQSPKYLFRKEGQNVTLSCEQNLNHDAMYWYRQDPGQGLRLIYYSQIVNDFQKGDIAEGYSVSREKKESFPLTVTSAQKNPTAFYLCASSPQRTGGDEQYFGPGTRLTVT.

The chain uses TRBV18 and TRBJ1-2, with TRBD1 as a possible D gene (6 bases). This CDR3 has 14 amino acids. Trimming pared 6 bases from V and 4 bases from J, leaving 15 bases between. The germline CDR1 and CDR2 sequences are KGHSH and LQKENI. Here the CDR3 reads CASSSGRGPYGYTF. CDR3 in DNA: TGTGCCAGCTCCTCGGGCAGGGGCCCCTATGGCTACACCTTC. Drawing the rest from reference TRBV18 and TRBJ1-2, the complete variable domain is NAGVMQNPRHLVRRRGQEARLRCSPMKGHSHVYWYRQLPEEGLKFMVYLQKENIIDESGMPKERFSAEFPKEGPSILRIQQVVRGDSAAYFCASSSGRGPYGYTFGSGTRLTVV.

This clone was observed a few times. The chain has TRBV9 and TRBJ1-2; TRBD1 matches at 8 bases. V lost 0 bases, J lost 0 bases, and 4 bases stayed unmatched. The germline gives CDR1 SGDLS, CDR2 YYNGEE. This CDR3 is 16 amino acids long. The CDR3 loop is CASSVEQGGSNYGYTF. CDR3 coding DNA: TGTGCCAGCAGCGTAGAACAGGGGGGTTCTAACTATGGCTACACCTTC. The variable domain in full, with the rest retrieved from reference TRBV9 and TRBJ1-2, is DSGVTQTPKHLITATGQRVTLRCSPRSGDLSVYWYQQSLDQGLQFLIQYYNGEERAKGNILERFSAQQFPDLHSELNLSSLELGDSALYFCASSVEQGGSNYGYTFGSGTRLTVV.

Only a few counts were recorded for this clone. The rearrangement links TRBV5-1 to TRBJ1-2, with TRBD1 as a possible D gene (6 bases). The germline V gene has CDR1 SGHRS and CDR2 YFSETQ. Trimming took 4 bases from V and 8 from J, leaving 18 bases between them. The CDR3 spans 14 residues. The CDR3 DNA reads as TGCGCCAGCAGCCCTGTAGCAGGGACAACGGGCTACACCTTC. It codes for CASSPVAGTTGYTF.

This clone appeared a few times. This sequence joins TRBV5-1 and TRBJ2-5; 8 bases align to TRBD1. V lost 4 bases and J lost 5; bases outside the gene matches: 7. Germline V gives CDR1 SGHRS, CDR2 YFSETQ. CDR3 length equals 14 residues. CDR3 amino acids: CASSPGGLGETQYF. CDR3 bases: TGCGCCAGCAGCCCAGGGGGCTTGGGGGAGACCCAGTACTTC.

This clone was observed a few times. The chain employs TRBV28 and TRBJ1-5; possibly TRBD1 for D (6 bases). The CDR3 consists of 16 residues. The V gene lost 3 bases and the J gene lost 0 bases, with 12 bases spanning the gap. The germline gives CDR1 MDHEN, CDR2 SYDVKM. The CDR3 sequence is CASSFNRADSNQPQHF. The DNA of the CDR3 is TGTGCCAGCAGTTTCAACAGGGCAGATAGCAATCAGCCCCAGCATTTT.

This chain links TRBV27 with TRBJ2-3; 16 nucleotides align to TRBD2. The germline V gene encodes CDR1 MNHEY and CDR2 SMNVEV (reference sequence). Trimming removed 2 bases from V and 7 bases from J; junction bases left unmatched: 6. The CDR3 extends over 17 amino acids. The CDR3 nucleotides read TGTGCCAGCAGTTTAGGGACTAGCGGGAGGGCCGGGCATACGCAGTATTTT. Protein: CASSLGTSGRAGHTQYF.

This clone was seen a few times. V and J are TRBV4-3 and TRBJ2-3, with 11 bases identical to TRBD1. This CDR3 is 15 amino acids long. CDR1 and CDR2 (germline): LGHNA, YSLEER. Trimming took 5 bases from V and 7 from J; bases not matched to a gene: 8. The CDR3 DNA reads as TGCGCCAGCAGCTCGGGACAGGGGGGACGAAATACGCAGTATTTT. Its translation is CASSSGQGGRNTQYF.

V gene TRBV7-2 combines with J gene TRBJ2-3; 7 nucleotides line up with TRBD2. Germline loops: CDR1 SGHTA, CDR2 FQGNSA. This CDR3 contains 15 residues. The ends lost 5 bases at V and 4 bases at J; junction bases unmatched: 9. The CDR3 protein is CASSLSAGEADTQYF. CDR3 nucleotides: TGTGCCAGCAGCCTATCCGCGGGGGAGGCAGATACGCAGTATTTT.

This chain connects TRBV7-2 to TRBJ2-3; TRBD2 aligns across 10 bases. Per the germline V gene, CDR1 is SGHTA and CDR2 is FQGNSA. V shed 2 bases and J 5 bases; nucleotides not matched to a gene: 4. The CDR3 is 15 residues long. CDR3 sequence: CASSLQSGGEDTQYF. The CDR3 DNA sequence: TGTGCCAGCAGCTTACAGAGCGGGGGGGAAGATACGCAGTATTTT.

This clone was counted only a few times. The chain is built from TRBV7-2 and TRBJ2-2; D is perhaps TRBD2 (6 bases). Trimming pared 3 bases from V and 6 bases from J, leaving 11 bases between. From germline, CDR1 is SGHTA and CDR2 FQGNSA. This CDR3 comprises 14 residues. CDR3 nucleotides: TGTGCCAGCAGCTTGCTAGCGCCGCCCGGGGAGCTGTTTTTT. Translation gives CASSLLAPPGELFF.

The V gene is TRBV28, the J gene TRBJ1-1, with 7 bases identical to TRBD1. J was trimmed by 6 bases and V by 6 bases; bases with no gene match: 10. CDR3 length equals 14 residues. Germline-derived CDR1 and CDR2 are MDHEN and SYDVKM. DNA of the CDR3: TGTGCCAGCAGAGCGACAGGGAAGTGGCCTGAAGCTTTCTTT. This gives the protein CASRATGKWPEAFF.

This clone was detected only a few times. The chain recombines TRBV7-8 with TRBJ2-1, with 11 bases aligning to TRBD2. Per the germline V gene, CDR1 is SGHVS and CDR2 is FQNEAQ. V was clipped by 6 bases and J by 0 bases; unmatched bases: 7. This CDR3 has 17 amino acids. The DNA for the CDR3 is TGTGCCAGCAGTATAGCGGGAGGGCCAAACTCCTACAATGAGCAGTTCTTC. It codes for CASSIAGGPNSYNEQFF.

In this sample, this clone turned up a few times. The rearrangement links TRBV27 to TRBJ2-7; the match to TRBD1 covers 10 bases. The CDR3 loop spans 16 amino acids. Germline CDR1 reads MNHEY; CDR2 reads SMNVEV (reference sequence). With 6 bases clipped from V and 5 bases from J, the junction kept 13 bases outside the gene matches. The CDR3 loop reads CASRVTGGSAGHEQYF. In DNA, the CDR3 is TGTGCCAGCAGAGTGACAGGGGGCAGCGCGGGGCACGAGCAGTACTTC.

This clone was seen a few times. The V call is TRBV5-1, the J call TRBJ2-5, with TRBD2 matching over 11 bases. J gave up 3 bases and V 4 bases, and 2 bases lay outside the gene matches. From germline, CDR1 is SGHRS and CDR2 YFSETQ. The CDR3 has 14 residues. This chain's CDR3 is CASSVGLAEETQYF. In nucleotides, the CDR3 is TGCGCCAGCAGCGTGGGACTAGCGGAAGAGACCCAGTACTTC.

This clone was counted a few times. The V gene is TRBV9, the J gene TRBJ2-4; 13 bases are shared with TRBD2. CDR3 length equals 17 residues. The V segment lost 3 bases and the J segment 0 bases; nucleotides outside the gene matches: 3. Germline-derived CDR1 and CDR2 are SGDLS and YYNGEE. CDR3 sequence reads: CASSATSGGIAKNIQYF. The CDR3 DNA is TGTGCCAGCAGCGCGACTAGCGGGGGGATAGCCAAAAACATTCAGTACTTC.

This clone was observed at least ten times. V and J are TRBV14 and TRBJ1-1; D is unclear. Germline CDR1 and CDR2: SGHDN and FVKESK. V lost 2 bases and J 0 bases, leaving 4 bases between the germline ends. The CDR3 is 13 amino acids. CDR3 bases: TGTGCCAGCAGCCAACTAATGAACACTGAAGCTTTCTTT. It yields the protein CASSQLMNTEAFF.

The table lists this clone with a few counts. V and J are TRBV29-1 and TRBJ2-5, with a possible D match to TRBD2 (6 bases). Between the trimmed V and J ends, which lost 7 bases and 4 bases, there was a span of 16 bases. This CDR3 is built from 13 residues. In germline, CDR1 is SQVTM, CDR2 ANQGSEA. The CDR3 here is CSGVGRGGETQYF. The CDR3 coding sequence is TGCAGCGGGGTCGGGAGAGGCGGAGAGACCCAGTACTTC.

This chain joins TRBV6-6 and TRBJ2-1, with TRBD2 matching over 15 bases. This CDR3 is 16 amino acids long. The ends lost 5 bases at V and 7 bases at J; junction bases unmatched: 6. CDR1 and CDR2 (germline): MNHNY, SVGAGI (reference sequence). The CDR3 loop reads CASSVPGTSGRNEQFF. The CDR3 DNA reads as TGTGCCAGCAGTGTTCCCGGGACTAGCGGGAGGAATGAGCAGTTCTTC.

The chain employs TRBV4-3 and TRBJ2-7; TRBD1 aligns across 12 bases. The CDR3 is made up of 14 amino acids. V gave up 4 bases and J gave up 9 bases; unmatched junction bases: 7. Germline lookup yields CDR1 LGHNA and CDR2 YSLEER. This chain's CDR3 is CASSPGQGAERQYF. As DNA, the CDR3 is TGCGCCAGCAGCCCGGGACAGGGGGCCGAACGGCAGTACTTC.

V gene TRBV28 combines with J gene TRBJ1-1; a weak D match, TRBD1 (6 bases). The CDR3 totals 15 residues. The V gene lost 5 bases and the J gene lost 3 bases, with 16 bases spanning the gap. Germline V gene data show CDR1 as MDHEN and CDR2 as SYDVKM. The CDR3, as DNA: TGTGCCAGCAGTCAAAACACAGGGTGGTACACTGAAGCTTTCTTT. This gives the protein CASSQNTGWYTEAFF. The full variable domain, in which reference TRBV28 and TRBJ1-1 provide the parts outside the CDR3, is DVKVTQSSRYLVKRTGEKVFLECVQDMDHENMFWYRQDPGLGLRLIYFSYDVKMKEKGDIPEGYSVSREKKERFSLILESASTNQTSMYLCASSQNTGWYTEAFFGQGTRLTVV.

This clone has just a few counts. Written as DNA, the CDR3 is TGTGCCAGCAGTTGGGGGACAGGGGACCTCTACGAGCAGTACTTC. It codes for CASSWGTGDLYEQYF. The rearrangement uses TRBV6-6 and TRBJ2-7; 10 nucleotides line up with TRBD1. This CDR3 is built from 15 residues. The junction had 6 bases not matched to a gene; V was cut back by 4 bases and J by 3 bases. CDR1 is MNHNY and CDR2 is SVGAGI in the germline V gene (reference sequence).

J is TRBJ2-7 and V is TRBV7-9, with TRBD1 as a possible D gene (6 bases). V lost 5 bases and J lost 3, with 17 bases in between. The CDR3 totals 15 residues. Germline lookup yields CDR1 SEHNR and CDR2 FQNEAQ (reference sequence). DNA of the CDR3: TGTGCCAGCAGCCTAAGGACGACAGGAGGCTACGAGCAGTACTTC. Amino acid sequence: CASSLRTTGGYEQYF.

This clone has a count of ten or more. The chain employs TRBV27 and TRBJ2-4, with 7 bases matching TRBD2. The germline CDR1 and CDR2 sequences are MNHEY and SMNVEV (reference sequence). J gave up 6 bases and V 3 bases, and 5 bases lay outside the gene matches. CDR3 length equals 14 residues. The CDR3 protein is CASSLGGSGNIQYF. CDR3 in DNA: TGTGCCAGCAGTTTGGGGGGGAGTGGAAACATTCAGTACTTC.

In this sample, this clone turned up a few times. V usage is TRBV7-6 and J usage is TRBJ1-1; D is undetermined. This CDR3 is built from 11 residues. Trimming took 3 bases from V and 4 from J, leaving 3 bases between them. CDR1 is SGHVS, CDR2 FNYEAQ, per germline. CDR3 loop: CASSLSTEAFF. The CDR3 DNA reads TGTGCCAGCAGCTTGAGCACTGAAGCTTTCTTT.

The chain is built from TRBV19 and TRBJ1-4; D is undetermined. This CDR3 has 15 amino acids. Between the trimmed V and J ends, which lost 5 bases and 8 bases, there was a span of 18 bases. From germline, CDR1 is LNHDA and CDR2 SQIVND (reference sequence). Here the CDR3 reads CASSPPGGRGEKLFF. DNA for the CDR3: TGTGCCAGTAGTCCCCCCGGAGGCCGAGGGGAAAAACTGTTTTTT.

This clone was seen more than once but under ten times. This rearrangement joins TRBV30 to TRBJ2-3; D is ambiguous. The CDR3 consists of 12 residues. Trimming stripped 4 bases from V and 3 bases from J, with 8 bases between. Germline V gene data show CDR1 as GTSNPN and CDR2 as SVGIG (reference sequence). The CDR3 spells CAWIQSTDTQYF. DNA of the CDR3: TGTGCCTGGATCCAGTCTACAGATACGCAGTATTTT. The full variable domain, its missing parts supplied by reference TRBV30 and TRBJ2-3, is SQTIHQWPATLVQPVGSPLSLECTVEGTSNPNLYWYRQAAGRGLQLLFYSVGIGQISSEVPQNLSASRPQDRQFILSSKKLLLSDSGFYLCAWIQSTDTQYFGPGTRLTVL.

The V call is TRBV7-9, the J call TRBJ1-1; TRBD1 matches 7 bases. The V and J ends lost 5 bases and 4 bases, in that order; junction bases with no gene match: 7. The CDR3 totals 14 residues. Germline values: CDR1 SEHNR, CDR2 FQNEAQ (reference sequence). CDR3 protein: CASSQGQAFTEAFF. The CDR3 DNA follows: TGTGCCAGCAGCCAAGGACAGGCCTTCACTGAAGCTTTCTTT.

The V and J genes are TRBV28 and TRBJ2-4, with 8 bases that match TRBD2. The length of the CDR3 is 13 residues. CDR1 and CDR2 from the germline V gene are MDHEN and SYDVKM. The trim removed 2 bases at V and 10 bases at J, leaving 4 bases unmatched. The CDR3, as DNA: TGTGCCAGCAGTTTAAAGGGGACTAGAATTCAGTACTTC. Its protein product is CASSLKGTRIQYF.